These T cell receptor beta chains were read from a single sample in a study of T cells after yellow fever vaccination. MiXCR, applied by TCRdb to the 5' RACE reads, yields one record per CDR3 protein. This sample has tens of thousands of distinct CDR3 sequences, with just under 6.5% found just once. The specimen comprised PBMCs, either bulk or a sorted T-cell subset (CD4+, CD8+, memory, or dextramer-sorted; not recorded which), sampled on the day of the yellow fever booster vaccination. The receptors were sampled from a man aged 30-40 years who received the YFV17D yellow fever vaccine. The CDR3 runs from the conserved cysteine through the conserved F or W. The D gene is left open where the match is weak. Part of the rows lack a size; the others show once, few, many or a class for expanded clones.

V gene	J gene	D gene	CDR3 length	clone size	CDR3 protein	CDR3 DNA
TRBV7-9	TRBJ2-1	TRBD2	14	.	CASSYGTRKNEQFF	TGTGCCAGCAGCTATGGGACTAGGAAAAATGAGCAGTTCTTC
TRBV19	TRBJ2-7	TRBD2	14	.	CASNPGLAASEQYF	TGTGCCAGTAATCCGGGACTAGCCGCCTCCGAGCAGTACTTC
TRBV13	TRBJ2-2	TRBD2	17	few	CASSLGLAERGTGELFF	TGTGCCAGCAGCTTAGGGCTAGCGGAGAGGGGCACCGGGGAGCTGTTTTTT
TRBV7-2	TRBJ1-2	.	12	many	CASSPGHYGYTF	TGTGCCAGCAGCCCGGGACACTATGGCTACACCTTC
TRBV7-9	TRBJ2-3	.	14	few	CASRGGPLGDTQYF	TGTGCCAGCAGAGGAGGTCCACTAGGAGATACGCAGTATTTT
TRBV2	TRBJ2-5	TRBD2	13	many	CASPRTSGETQYF	TGTGCCAGCCCTCGGACTAGCGGAGAGACCCAGTACTTC
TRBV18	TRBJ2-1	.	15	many	CASSTTSGPYNEQFF	TGTGCCAGCTCGACGACCAGCGGGCCTTACAATGAGCAGTTCTTC
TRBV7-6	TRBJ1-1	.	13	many	CASSLSRNTEAFF	TGTGCCAGCAGCTTATCCAGGAACACTGAAGCTTTCTTT
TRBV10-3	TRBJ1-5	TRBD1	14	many	CAISRDSSNQPQHF	TGTGCCATCAGTCGGGACAGTAGCAATCAGCCCCAGCATTTT
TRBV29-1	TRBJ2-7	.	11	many	CSVRLSYEQYF	TGCAGCGTTCGGCTTTCCTACGAGCAGTACTTC
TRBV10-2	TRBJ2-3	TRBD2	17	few	CASRGTSGASSTDTQYF	TGCGCCAGCAGGGGGACTAGCGGAGCTTCTAGCACAGATACGCAGTATTTT
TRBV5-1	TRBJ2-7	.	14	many	CASSWSGGLYEQYF	TGCGCCAGCAGCTGGTCCGGAGGCCTCTACGAGCAGTACTTC
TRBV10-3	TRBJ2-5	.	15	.	CAISETRGIQETQYF	TGTGCCATCAGTGAGACGAGGGGGATACAAGAGACCCAGTACTTC
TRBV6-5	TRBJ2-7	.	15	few	CASSYSLKGTYEQYF	TGTGCCAGCAGTTACTCCTTGAAAGGTACCTACGAGCAGTACTTC
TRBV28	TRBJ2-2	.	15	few	CASSPSGTHTGELFF	TGTGCCAGCAGTCCCTCCGGGACACACACCGGGGAGCTGTTTTTT
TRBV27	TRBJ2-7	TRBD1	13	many	CASRTGGGYEQYF	TGTGCCAGCAGGACAGGGGGAGGCTACGAGCAGTACTTC
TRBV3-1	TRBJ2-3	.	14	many	CASSLLGGTDTQYF	TGTGCCAGCAGCCTTCTCGGGGGAACAGATACGCAGTATTTT
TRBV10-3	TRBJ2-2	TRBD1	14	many	CAISPTGGEGELFF	TGTGCCATCAGCCCCACAGGGGGAGAAGGGGAGCTGTTTTTT